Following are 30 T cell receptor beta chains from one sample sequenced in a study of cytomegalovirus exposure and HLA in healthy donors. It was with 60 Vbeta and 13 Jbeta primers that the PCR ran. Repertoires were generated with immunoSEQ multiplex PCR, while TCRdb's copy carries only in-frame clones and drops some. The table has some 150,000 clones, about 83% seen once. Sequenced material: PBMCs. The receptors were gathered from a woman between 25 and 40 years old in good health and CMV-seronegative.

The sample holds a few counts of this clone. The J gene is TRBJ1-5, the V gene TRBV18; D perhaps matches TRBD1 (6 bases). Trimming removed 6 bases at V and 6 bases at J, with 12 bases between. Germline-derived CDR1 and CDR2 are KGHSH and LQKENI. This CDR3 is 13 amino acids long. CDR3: CASSQQGRQPQHF. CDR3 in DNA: TGTGCCAGCTCCCAACAGGGCCGTCAGCCCCAGCATTTT.

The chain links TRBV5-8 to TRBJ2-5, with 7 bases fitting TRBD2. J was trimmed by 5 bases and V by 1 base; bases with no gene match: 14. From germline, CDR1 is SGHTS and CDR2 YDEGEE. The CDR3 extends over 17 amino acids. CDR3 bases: TGTGCCAGCAGCTTGATGGAGCAGGGAGGGTTTGAGGAGACCCAGTACTTC. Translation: CASSLMEQGGFEETQYF. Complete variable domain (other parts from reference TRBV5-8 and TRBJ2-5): EAGVTQSPTHLIKTRGQQATLRCSPISGHTSVYWYQQALGLGLQFLLWYDEGEERNRGNFPPRFSGRQFPNYSSELNVNALELEDSALYLCASSLMEQGGFEETQYFGPGTRLLVL.

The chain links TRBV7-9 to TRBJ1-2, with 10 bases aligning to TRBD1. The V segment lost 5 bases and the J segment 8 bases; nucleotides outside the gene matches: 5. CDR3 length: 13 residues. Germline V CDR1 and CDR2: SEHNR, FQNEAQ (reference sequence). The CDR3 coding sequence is TGTGCCAGCAGCCGACAGGGGGCCCGGGGCTACACCTTC. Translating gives CASSRQGARGYTF.

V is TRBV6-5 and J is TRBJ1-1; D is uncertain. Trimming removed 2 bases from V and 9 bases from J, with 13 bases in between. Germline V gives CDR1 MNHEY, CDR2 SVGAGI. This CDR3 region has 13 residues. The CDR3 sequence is CASSYVGTSKAFF. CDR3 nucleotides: TGTGCCAGCAGTTACGTAGGCACTAGTAAAGCTTTCTTT.

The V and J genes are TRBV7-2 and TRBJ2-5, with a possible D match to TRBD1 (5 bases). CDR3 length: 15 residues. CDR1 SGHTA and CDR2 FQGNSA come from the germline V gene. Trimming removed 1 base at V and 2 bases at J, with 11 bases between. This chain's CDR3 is CASSLEAGIQETQYF. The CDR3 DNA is TGTGCCAGCAGCTTAGAGGCAGGGATACAAGAGACCCAGTACTTC.

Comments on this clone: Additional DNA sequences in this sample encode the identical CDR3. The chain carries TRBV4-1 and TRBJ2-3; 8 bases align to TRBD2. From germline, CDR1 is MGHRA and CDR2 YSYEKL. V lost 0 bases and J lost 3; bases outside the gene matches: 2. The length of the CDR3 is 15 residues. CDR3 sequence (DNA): TGCGCCAGCAGCCAAGAGGAGCGGGAGACAGATACGCAGTATTTT. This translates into CASSQEERETDTQYF.

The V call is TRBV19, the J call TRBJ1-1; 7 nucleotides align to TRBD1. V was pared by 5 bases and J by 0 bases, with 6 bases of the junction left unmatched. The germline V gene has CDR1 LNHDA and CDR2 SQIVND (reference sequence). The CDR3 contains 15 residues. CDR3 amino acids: CASSLGTALNTEAFF. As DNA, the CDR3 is TGTGCCAGTAGTCTCGGGACAGCCCTGAACACTGAAGCTTTCTTT.

CDR3 residues: CASSLTAGNTIYF. Here the CDR3 DNA reads TGTGCCAGCAGCTTAACTGCTGGAAACACCATATATTTT. The chain joins TRBV7-9 to TRBJ1-3, with D unclear. CDR3 size: 13 residues. Germline V gene sequence: CDR1 SEHNR, CDR2 FQNEAQ (reference sequence). V was trimmed by 2 bases and J by 2 bases, leaving 4 bases between them. The full variable domain, completed using reference TRBV7-9 and TRBJ1-3, is DTGVSQNPRHKITKRGQNVTFRCDPISEHNRLYWYRQTLGQGPEFLTYFQNEAQLEKSRLLSDRFSAERPKGSFSTLEIQRTEQGDSAMYLCASSLTAGNTIYFGEGSWLTVV.

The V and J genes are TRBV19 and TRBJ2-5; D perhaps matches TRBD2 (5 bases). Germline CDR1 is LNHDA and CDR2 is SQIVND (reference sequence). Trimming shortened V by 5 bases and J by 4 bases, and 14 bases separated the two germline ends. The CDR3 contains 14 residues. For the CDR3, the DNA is TGTGCCAGTAGTCCCAGACGGGATCCAGAGACCCAGTACTTC. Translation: CASSPRRDPETQYF.

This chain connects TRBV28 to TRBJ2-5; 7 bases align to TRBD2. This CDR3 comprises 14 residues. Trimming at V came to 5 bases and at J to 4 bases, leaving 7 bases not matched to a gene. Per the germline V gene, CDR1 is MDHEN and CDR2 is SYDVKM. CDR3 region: CASSPSWGGETQYF. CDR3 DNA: TGTGCCAGCAGTCCCTCTTGGGGGGGAGAGACCCAGTACTTC.

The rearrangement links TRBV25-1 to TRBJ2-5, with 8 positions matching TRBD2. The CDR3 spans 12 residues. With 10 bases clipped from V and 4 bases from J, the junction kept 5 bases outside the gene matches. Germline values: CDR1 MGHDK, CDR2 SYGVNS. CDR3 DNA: TGTGCCATCGGACGGGAGGGAGAGACCCAGTACTTC. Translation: CAIGREGETQYF.

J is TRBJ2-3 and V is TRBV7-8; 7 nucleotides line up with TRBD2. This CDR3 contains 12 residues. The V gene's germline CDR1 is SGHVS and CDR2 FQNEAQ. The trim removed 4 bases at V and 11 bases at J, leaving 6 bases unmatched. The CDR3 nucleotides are TGTGCCAGCAGCTACGTCACGGGGGGGCAGTATTTT. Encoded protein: CASSYVTGGQYF.

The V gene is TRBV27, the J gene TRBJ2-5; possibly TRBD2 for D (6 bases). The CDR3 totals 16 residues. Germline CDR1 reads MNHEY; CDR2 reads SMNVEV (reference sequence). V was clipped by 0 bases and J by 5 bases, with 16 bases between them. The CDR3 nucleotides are TGTGCCAGCAGTTTATCGCCCCAGGGAGGAAAGGAGACCCAGTACTTC. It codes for CASSLSPQGGKETQYF.

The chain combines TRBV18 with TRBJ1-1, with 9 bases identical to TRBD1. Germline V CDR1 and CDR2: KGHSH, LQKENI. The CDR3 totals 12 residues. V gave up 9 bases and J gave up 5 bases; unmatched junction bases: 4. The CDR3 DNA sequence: TGTGCCAGTATAGACAGGGGGACTGAAGCTTTCTTT. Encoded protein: CASIDRGTEAFF.

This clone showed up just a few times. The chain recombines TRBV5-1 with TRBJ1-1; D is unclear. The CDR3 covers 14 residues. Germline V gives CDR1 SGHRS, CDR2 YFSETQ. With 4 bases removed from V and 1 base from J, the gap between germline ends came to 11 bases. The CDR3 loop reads CASSPTSGNTEAFF. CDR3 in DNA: TGCGCCAGCAGCCCGACATCTGGGAACACTGAAGCTTTCTTT.

The CDR3 reads CASSVRASSGNTIYF. The DNA for the CDR3 is TGTGCCAGCAGTGTCAGGGCGAGCTCTGGAAACACCATATATTTT. The V gene is TRBV6-5, the J gene TRBJ1-3, with a tentative D call TRBD1 (5 bases). Germline V lookup: CDR1 MNHEY, CDR2 SVGAGI. CDR3 size: 15 residues. Trimming took 5 bases from V and 0 from J, leaving 11 bases between them.

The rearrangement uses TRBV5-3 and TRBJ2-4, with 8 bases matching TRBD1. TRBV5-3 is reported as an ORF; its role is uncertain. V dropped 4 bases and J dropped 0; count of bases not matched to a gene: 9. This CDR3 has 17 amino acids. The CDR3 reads CARSRRQGNIAKNIQYF. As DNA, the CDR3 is TGTGCCAGAAGCCGCCGACAGGGGAATATAGCCAAAAACATTCAGTACTTC.

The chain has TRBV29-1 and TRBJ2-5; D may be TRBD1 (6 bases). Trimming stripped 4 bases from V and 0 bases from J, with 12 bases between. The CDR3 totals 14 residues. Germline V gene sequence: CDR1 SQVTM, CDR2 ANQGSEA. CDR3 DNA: TGCAGCGTTGGAAGGGGACAACACCAAGAGACCCAGTACTTC. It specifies CSVGRGQHQETQYF.

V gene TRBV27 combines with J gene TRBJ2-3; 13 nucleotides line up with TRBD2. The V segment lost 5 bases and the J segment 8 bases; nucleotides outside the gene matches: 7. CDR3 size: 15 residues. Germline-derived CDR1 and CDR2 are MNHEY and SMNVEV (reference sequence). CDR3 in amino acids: CASSPRTSGGGTQYF. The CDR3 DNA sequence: TGTGCCAGCAGTCCGCGGACTAGCGGGGGAGGTACGCAGTATTTT.

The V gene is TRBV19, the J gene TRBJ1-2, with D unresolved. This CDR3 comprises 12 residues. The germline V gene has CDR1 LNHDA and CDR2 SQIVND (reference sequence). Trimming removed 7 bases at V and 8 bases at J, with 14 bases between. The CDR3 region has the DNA TGTGCCAGTAAAGCCGGGGAGAAGGGCTACACCTTC. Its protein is CASKAGEKGYTF.

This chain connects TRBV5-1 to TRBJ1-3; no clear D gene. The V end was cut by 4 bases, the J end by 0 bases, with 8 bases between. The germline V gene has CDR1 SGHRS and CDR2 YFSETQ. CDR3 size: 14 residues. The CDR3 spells CASSRVGSGNTIYF. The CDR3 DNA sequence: TGCGCCAGCAGCCGCGTTGGCTCTGGAAACACCATATATTTT.

The CDR3 bases are TGTGCCAGCAGCACCCCTTCGGCGGGGACCTACAATGAGCAGTTCTTC. Its protein product is CASSTPSAGTYNEQFF. The rearrangement uses TRBV9 and TRBJ2-1; D might be TRBD2 (6 bases). Trimming cost V 4 bases and J 2 bases, with 16 bases left between them. The CDR3 length is 16 residues. The germline CDR1 and CDR2 sequences are SGDLS and YYNGEE.

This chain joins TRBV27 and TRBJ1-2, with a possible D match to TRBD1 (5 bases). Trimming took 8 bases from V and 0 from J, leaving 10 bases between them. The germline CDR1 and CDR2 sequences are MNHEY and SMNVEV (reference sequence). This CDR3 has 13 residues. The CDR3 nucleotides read TGTGCCAGCCGGGCGGGGCCTAACTATGGCTACACCTTC. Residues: CASRAGPNYGYTF.

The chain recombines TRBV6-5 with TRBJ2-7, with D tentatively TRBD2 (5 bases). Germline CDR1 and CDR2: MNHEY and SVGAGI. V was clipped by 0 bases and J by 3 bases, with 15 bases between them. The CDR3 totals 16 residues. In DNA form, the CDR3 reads TGTGCCAGCAGTTACTCGTCGCCCGAACTAGGCTACGAGCAGTACTTC. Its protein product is CASSYSSPELGYEQYF.

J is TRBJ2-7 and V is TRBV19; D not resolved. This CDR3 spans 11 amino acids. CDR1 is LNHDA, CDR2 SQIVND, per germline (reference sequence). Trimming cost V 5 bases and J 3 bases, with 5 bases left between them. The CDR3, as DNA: TGTGCCAGTAGTTTCGGCTACGAGCAGTACTTC. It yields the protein CASSFGYEQYF.

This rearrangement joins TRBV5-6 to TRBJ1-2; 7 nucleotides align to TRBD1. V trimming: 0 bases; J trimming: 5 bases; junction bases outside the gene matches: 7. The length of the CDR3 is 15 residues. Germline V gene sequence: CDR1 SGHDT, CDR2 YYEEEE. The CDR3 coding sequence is TGTGCCAGCAGCTTGGGGGGACAGCGGAATTATGGCTACACCTTC. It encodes CASSLGGQRNYGYTF.

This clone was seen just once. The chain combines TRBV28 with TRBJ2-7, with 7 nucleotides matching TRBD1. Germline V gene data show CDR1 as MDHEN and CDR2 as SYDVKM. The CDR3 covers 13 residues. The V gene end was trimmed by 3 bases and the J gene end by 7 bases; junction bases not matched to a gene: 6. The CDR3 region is CASSLRGRREQYF. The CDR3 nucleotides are TGTGCCAGCAGTTTGAGGGGGCGGAGGGAGCAGTACTTC.

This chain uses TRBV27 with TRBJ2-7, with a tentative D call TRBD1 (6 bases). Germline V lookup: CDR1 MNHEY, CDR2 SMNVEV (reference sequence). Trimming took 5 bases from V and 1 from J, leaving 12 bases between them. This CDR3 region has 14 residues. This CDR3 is CASSPLDRSYEQYF. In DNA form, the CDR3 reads TGTGCCAGCAGTCCCCTCGACAGGTCCTACGAGCAGTACTTC.

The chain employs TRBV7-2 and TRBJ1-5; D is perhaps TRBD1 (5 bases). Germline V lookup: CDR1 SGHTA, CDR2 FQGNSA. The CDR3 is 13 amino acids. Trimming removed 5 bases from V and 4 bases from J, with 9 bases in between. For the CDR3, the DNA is TGTGCCAGCAGCCCCGGGGGAAATCAGCCCCAGCATTTT. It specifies CASSPGGNQPQHF.

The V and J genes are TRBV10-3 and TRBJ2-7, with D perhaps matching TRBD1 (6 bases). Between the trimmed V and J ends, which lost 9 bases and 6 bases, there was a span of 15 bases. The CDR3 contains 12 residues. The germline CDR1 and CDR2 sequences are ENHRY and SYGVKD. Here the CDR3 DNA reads TGTGCCATTGGACAGACCGGAGGCGAGCAGTACTTC. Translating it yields CAIGQTGGEQYF.